The next 3 T cell receptor beta chains were all read from a single sample in a study of Ad26.COV2.S vaccination and SARS-CoV-2 variants. Generated by immunoSEQ multiplex PCR, the TCRdb table keeps only in-frame clones and is missing some. The profile shows roughly 420,000 clones, approximately 92% of them singletons. The sample's treatment: around 19 received Ad26.COV2.S at low or high dose, single or two shots; a few received placebo; per-sample allocation not given. Material that was analyzed had been drawn on day 63 after the first vaccine or placebo injection. Sequenced material: peripheral blood, taken in a trial of Ad26.COV2.S vaccine versus placebo. These receptors came from a person aged 18 to 59 who received the Ad26.COV2.S COVID-19 vaccine or a placebo.

V and J are TRBV7-9 and TRBJ2-5; D remains unclear. Germline values: CDR1 SEHNR, CDR2 FQNEAQ (reference sequence). The V gene lost 5 bases and the J gene lost 0 bases, with 10 bases spanning the gap. The CDR3 sequence is 14 residues long. The CDR3 DNA follows: TGTGCCAGCAGCCCTACTGGGTACCAAGAGACCCAGTACTTC. Translation: CASSPTGYQETQYF.

This chain uses TRBV6-1 with TRBJ1-2; D remains unclear. CDR1 MNHNS and CDR2 SASEGT come from the germline V gene. CDR3 length: 15 amino acids. Deletions cut 1 base from V and 4 bases from J, with 13 bases between. Here the CDR3 DNA reads TGTGCCAGCAGTGAAGGTTTGGCCAGCACCTATGGCTACACCTTC. This sequence encodes CASSEGLASTYGYTF.

CDR3 DNA: TGTGCCAGCTCACCACTGACAGGCAGAGCTGGGGCCAACGTCCTGACTTTC. It translates to CASSPLTGRAGANVLTF. The rearrangement links TRBV18 to TRBJ2-6; a weak D match, TRBD1 (6 bases). This CDR3 has 17 residues. Germline V gene lookup returns CDR1 KGHSH and CDR2 LQKENI. V lost 1 base and J 2 bases, leaving 12 bases between the germline ends.